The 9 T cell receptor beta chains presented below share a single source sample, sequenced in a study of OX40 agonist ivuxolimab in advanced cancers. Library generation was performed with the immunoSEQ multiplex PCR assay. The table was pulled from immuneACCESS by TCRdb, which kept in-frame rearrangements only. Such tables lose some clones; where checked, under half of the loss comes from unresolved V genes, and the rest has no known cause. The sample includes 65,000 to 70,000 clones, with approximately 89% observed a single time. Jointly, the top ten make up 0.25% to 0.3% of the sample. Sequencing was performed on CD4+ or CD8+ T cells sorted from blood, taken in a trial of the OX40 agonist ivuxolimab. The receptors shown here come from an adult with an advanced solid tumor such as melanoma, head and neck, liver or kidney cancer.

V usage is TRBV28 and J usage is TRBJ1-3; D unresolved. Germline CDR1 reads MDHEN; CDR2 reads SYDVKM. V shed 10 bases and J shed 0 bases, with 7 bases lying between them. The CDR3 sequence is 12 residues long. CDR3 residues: CATSSSGNTIYF. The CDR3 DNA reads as TGTGCCACCTCAAGCTCTGGAAACACCATATATTTT.

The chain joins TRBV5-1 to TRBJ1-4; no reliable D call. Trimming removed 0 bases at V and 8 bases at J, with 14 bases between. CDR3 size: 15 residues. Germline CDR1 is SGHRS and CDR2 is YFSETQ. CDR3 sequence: CASSLAGRVVEKLFF. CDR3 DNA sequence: TGCGCCAGCAGCTTGGCCGGGAGGGTGGTAGAAAAACTGTTTTTT. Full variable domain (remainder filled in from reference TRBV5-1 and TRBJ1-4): KAGVTQTPRYLIKTRGQQVTLSCSPISGHRSVSWYQQTPGQGLQFLFEYFSETQRNKGNFPGRFSGRQFSNSRSEMNVSTLELGDSALYLCASSLAGRVVEKLFFGSGTQLSVL.

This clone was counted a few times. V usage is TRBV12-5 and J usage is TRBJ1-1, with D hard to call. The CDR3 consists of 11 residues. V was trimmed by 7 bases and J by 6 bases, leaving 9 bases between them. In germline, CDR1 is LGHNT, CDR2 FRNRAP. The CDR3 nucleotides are TGTGCTAGTGCCTCTGAAGCTGAAGCTTTCTTT. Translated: CASASEAEAFF.

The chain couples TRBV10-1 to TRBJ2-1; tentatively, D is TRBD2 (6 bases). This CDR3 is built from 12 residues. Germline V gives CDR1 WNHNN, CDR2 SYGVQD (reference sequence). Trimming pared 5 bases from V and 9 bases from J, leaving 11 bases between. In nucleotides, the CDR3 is TGCGCCAGCAGTCCTAGCGCGGGTGAGCAGTTCTTC. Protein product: CASSPSAGEQFF.

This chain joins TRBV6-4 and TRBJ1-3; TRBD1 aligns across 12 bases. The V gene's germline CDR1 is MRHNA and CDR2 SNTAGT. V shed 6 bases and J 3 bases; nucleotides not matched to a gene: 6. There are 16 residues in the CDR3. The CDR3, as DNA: TGTGCCAGCAGGGGACAGGGGGCAGGAGGTGGAAACACCATATATTTT. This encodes CASRGQGAGGGNTIYF.

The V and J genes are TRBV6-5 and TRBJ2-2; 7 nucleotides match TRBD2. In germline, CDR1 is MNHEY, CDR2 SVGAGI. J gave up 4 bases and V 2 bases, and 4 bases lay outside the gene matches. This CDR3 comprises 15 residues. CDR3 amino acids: CASSYGGRATGELFF. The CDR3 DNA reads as TGTGCCAGCAGTTACGGGGGGAGGGCCACCGGGGAGCTGTTTTTT.

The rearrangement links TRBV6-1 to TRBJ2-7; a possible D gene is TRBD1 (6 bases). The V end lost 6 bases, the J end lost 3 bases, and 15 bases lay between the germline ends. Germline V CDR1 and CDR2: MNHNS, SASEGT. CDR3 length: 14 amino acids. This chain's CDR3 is CASRGAGIIYEQYF. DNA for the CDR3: TGTGCCAGCAGGGGGGCAGGAATAATCTACGAGCAGTACTTC.

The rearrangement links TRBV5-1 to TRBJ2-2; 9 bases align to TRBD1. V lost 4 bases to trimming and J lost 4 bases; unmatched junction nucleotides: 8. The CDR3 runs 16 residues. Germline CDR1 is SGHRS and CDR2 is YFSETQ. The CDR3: CASSKPGQGRTGELFF. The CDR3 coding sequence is TGCGCCAGCAGCAAACCGGGACAGGGCCGCACCGGGGAGCTGTTTTTT. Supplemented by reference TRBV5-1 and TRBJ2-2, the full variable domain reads KAGVTQTPRYLIKTRGQQVTLSCSPISGHRSVSWYQQTPGQGLQFLFEYFSETQRNKGNFPGRFSGRQFSNSRSEMNVSTLELGDSALYLCASSKPGQGRTGELFFGEGSRLTVL.

In DNA, the CDR3 is TGTGCCAGCAGCTTAGGGGGGGGAGAGAATCAGCCCCAGCATTTT. Its protein product is CASSLGGGENQPQHF. J is TRBJ1-5 and V is TRBV7-6; D is perhaps TRBD1 (5 bases). V was clipped by 1 base and J by 4 bases, with 11 bases between them. Per germline, CDR1 SGHVS and CDR2 FNYEAQ. The CDR3 length is 15 residues.